The 16 T cell receptor beta chains given below trace back to one sample, sequenced in a study of technical replicates of blood from a few donors. Assay: immunoSEQ multiplex PCR; the TCRdb copy retains only in-frame clones and omits some. The sample has around 70,000 clones, roughly 94% seen once; the top ten hold approximately 0.4%. Sequencing was carried out using T cells isolated from PBMCs. These receptors originate from a human donor in good health.

This clone came up once. The V call is TRBV5-1, the J call TRBJ2-7, with D perhaps TRBD1 (6 bases). There are 17 residues in the CDR3. The germline V and J ends were trimmed by 0 bases and 0 bases, with 16 bases remaining between them. The germline V gene encodes CDR1 SGHRS and CDR2 YFSETQ. Here the CDR3 reads CASSLAGSADSSYEQYF. The CDR3 DNA reads TGCGCCAGCAGCTTGGCCGGGTCCGCGGACAGCTCCTACGAGCAGTACTTC.

The chain uses TRBV19 and TRBJ2-7, with D tentatively TRBD1 (5 bases). This CDR3 has 13 residues. Germline V gene data show CDR1 as LNHDA and CDR2 as SQIVND (reference sequence). Trimming took off 6 bases at V and 5 bases at J, with 14 bases between the two ends. The CDR3 sequence is CASRDQGIDEQYF. The CDR3 region has the DNA TGTGCCAGTAGGGACCAGGGTATCGACGAGCAGTACTTC.

The chain joins TRBV19 to TRBJ1-5; no clear D gene. V lost 3 bases and J lost 0, with 6 bases in between. CDR1 is LNHDA and CDR2 is SQIVND in the germline V gene (reference sequence). The CDR3 is 14 amino acids. CDR3: CASSIPLSNQPQHF. The CDR3 DNA reads as TGTGCCAGTAGTATCCCCCTTAGCAATCAGCCCCAGCATTTT.

The gene calls are TRBV4-1 and TRBJ2-7; no firm D call. Germline V gene data show CDR1 as MGHRA and CDR2 as YSYEKL. The CDR3 runs 13 residues. V lost 4 bases to trimming and J lost 3 bases, with 10 bases between them. This CDR3 reads CASSRSRDYEQYF. The CDR3, as DNA: TGCGCCAGCAGCCGGTCGAGAGACTACGAGCAGTACTTC.

The rearrangement uses TRBV19 and TRBJ1-1, with 7 bases fitting TRBD1. CDR1 and CDR2 (germline): LNHDA, SQIVND (reference sequence). V was clipped by 4 bases and J by 3 bases; unmatched bases: 8. This CDR3 contains 15 residues. The CDR3 loop reads CASSKERGGDTEAFF. The CDR3 bases are TGTGCCAGTAGTAAGGAGAGAGGGGGCGACACTGAAGCTTTCTTT.

The chain links TRBV2 to TRBJ2-3; the match to TRBD2 covers 10 bases. Unmatched junction bases numbered 4, after V lost 7 bases and J lost 3 bases. The CDR3 is 14 amino acids. Germline assignment: CDR1 SNHLY and CDR2 FYNNEI. The CDR3 coding sequence is TGTGCCAGCACCGAGACTAGCGGGACAGATACGCAGTATTTT. Its translation: CASTETSGTDTQYF.

The chain couples TRBV6-5 to TRBJ2-7, with a possible D match to TRBD2 (6 bases). CDR1 MNHEY and CDR2 SVGAGI come from the germline V gene. Trimming pared 10 bases from V and 2 bases from J, leaving 12 bases between. The CDR3 sequence is 12 residues long. The CDR3 region has the DNA TGTGCCACCCAAACGGGGGCCTACGAGCAGTACTTC. Its protein product is CATQTGAYEQYF.

The J gene is TRBJ2-5, the V gene TRBV2; 10 bases are a match to TRBD2. The CDR3 totals 14 residues. The J segment lost 2 bases and the V segment lost 4 bases, leaving 1 base of the junction unmatched. CDR1 and CDR2 (germline): SNHLY, FYNNEI. This CDR3 reads CASSGTSGQETQYF. CDR3 DNA sequence: TGTGCCAGCAGTGGGACTAGCGGTCAAGAGACCCAGTACTTC.

This chain links TRBV11-2 with TRBJ2-7, with D perhaps TRBD2 (5 bases). CDR3 size: 16 residues. V lost 6 bases, J lost 0 bases, and 18 bases lay in between. Germline V gene sequence: CDR1 SGHAT, CDR2 FQNNGV. The CDR3 here is CASRLQIASSSYEQYF. The CDR3 bases are TGTGCCAGCAGGCTTCAAATAGCGTCCAGCTCCTACGAGCAGTACTTC.

The chain recombines TRBV27 with TRBJ2-1, with D tentatively TRBD2 (6 bases). Germline V lookup: CDR1 MNHEY, CDR2 SMNVEV (reference sequence). The germline V and J ends were trimmed by 2 bases and 2 bases, with 10 bases remaining between them. The CDR3 contains 15 residues. The CDR3 nucleotides read TGTGCCAGCAGTTTAGGGAGGAGCACCTACAATGAGCAGTTCTTC. As protein: CASSLGRSTYNEQFF.

V and J are TRBV19 and TRBJ2-7; TRBD1 is a possible D gene (5 bases). This CDR3 comprises 15 residues. V lost 1 base and J 6 bases, leaving 16 bases between the germline ends. In germline, CDR1 is LNHDA, CDR2 SQIVND (reference sequence). The CDR3 loop is CASSIVEARECEQYF. The CDR3 DNA reads as TGTGCCAGTAGTATAGTAGAAGCCAGGGAATGCGAGCAGTACTTC. The variable domain in full, with the rest retrieved from reference TRBV19 and TRBJ2-7, is DGGITQSPKYLFRKEGQNVTLSCEQNLNHDAMYWYRQDPGQGLRLIYYSQIVNDFQKGDIAEGYSVSREKKESFPLTVTSAQKNPTAFYLCASSIVEARECEQYFGPGTRLTVT.

This clone is a singleton in its sample. The V and J genes are TRBV4-3 and TRBJ2-5, with 7 nucleotides matching TRBD2. This CDR3 contains 15 residues. In germline, CDR1 is LGHNA, CDR2 YSLEER. V shed 1 base, J shed 4 bases, and the junction held 6 bases outside the gene matches. Here the CDR3 reads CASSQGVGGRETQYF. CDR3 bases: TGCGCCAGCAGCCAAGGGGTGGGGGGGAGAGAGACCCAGTACTTC.

The chain uses TRBV18 and TRBJ1-5, with D perhaps TRBD1 (5 bases). With 8 bases removed from V and 4 bases from J, the gap between germline ends came to 15 bases. The CDR3 length is 14 residues. CDR1 KGHSH and CDR2 LQKENI come from the germline V gene. The CDR3 reads CASRPGGENQPQHF. The CDR3 bases are TGTGCCAGCCGCCCGGGGGGGGAAAATCAGCCCCAGCATTTT.

V usage is TRBV7-2 and J usage is TRBJ1-1; 7 nucleotides agree with TRBD1. Germline V gene sequence: CDR1 SGHTA, CDR2 FQGNSA. Trimming removed 3 bases from V and 3 bases from J; junction bases left unmatched: 13. The CDR3 has 17 amino acids. In DNA form, the CDR3 reads TGTGCCAGCAGCTTCTGGGACCGACAGGGCTTGTACACTGAAGCTTTCTTT. Amino acids: CASSFWDRQGLYTEAFF.

The chain is built from TRBV19 and TRBJ2-1, with 7 bases identical to TRBD1. V was pared by 4 bases and J by 0 bases, with 3 bases of the junction left unmatched. The CDR3 consists of 15 residues. Germline values: CDR1 LNHDA, CDR2 SQIVND (reference sequence). The CDR3 nucleotides read TGTGCCAGTAGTACAAACAGGGGCTCCTACAATGAGCAGTTCTTC. This encodes CASSTNRGSYNEQFF.

This chain uses TRBV6-5 with TRBJ1-3, with D perhaps TRBD1 (6 bases). Between the trimmed V and J ends, which lost 5 bases and 1 base, there was a span of 12 bases. Germline lookup yields CDR1 MNHEY and CDR2 SVGAGI. This CDR3 has 15 residues. CDR3 region: CASSPLGQSGNTIYF. DNA for the CDR3: TGTGCCAGCAGTCCACTGGGACAATCTGGAAACACCATATATTTT.